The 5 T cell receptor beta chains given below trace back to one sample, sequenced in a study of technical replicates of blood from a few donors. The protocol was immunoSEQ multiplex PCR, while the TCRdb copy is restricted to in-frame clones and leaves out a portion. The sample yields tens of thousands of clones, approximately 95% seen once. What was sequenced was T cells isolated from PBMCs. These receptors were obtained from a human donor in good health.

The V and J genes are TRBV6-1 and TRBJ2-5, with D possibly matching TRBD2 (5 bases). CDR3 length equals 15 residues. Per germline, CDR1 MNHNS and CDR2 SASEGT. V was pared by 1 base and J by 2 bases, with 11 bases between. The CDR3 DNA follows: TGTGCCAGCAGTGAAGGTGAGCGGCGACAAGAGACCCAGTACTTC. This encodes CASSEGERRQETQYF.

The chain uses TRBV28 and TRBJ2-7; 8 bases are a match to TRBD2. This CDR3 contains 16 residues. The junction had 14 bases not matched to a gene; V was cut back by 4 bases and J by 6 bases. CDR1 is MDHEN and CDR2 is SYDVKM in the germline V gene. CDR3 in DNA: TGTGCCAGCAGTTCACCTGGACTAGCAAAATATTTCGAGCAGTACTTC. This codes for CASSSPGLAKYFEQYF.

The CDR3 sequence: CASSSVAGASYEQYF. CDR3 nucleotides: TGTGCCAGCAGCTCCGTAGCGGGAGCCTCCTACGAGCAGTACTTC. The V and J genes are TRBV7-6 and TRBJ2-7, with TRBD2 matching 9 bases. From germline, CDR1 is SGHVS and CDR2 FNYEAQ. CDR3 size: 15 residues. V lost 4 bases to trimming and J lost 0 bases; unmatched junction nucleotides: 4.

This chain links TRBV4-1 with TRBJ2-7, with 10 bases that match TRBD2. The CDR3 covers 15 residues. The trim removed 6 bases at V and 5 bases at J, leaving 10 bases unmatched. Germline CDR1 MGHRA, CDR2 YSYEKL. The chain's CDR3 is CASSHMGLAKDEQYF. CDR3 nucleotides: TGCGCCAGCAGTCATATGGGACTAGCGAAAGACGAGCAGTACTTC.

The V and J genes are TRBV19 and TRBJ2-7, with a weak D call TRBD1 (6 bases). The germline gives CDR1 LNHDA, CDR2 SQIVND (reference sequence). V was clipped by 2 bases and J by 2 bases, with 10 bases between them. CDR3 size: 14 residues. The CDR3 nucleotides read TGTGCCAGTAGTATACAGGGGCGGACCTACGAGCAGTACTTC. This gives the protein CASSIQGRTYEQYF.